This TCR beta chain comes out of a study of blood T cell repertoires in COVID-19. Study background: PBMCs, B-cell-depleted T cells, or T cells were the source of the cDNA or gDNA that made up the material.

This clone was found once. Seattle-derived patients entered the study during active infection and were followed longitudinally. In the original workflow: Reference gene primer amplification yielded estimated nucleated cell counts. Generated by immunoSEQ multiplex PCR, the TCRdb table keeps only in-frame clones and is missing some. For V, J and clone size, that table is used; D and trimming come from the DNA. The table includes more than 300,000 clones, roughly 86% detected once. The germline V gene encodes CDR1 LGHNA and CDR2 YNFKEQ. With V trimmed by 3 bases and J by 5 bases, 7 bases remained unmatched. The CDR3 contains 14 residues.

This chain joins TRBV4-2 and TRBJ2-7, with TRBD1 identical over 7 bases. Sequencing was done on a sample of peripheral blood. The receptor was derived from a woman aged 25 to 45 with COVID-19, enrolled during active disease. CDR3 residues: CASSQTRDSHEQYF. The CDR3 DNA is TGTGCCAGCAGCCAGACCCGGGACAGCCACGAGCAGTACTTC.